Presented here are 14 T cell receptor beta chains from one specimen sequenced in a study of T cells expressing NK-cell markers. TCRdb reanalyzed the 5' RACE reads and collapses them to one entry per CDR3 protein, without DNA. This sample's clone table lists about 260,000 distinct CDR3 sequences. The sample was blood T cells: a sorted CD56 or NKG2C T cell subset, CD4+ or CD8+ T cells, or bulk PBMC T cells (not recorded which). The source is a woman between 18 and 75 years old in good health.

This chain's CDR3 is CSVESGSYEQYF. This chain joins TRBV29-1 and TRBJ2-7; without DNA, the TCRdb call of TRBD1 cannot be checked. This CDR3 contains 12 residues. Germline values: CDR1 SQVTM, CDR2 ANQGSEA.

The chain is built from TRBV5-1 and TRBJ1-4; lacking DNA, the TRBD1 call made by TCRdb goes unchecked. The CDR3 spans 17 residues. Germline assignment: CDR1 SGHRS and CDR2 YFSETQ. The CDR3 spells CASSSGGGPATNEKLFF.

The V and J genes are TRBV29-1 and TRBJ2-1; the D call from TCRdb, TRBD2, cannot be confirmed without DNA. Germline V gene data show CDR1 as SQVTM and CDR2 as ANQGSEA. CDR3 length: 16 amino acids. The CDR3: CSDRGTSSSSYNEQFF.

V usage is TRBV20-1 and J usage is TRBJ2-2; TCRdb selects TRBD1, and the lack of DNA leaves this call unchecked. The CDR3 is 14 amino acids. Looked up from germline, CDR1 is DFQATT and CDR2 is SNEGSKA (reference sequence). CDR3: CSARVPGATGELFF.

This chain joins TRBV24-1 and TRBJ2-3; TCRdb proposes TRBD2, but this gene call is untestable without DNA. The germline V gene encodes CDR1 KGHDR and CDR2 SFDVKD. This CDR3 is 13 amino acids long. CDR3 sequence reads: CATEGRAPDTQYF.

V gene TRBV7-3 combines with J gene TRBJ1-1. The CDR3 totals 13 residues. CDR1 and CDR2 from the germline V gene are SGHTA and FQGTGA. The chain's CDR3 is CASSRGVGTEAFF.

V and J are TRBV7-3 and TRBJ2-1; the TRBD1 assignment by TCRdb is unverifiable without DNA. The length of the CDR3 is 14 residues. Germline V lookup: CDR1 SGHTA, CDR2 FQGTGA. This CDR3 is CASSSGTDYNEQFF.

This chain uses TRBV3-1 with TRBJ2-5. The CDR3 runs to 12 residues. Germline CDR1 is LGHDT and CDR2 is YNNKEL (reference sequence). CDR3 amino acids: CASSPGKETQYF.

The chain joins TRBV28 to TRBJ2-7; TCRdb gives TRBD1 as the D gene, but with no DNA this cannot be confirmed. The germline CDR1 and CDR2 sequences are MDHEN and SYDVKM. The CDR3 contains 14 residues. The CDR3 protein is CASTPAGADYEQYF.

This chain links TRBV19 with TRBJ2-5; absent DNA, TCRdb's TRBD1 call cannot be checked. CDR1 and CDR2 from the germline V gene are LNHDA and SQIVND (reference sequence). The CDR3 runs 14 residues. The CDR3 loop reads CASTPGGGRETQYF. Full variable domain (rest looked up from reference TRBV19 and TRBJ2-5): DGGITQSPKYLFRKEGQNVTLSCEQNLNHDAMYWYRQDPGQGLRLIYYSQIVNDFQKGDIAEGYSVSREKKESFPLTVTSAQKNPTAFYLCASTPGGGRETQYFGPGTRLLVL.

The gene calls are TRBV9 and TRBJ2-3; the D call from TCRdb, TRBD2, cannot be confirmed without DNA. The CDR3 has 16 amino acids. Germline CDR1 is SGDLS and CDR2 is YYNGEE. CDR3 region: CASSKIAGLRSDTQYF.

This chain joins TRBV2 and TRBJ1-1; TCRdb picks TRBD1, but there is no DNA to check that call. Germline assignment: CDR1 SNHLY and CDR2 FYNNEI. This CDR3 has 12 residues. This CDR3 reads CASTGMRTEAFF.

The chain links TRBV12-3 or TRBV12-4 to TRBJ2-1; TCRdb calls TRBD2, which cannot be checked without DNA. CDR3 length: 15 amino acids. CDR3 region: CASSFPHGAYTEQFF.

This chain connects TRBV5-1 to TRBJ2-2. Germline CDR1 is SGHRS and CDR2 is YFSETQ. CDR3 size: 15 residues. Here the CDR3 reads CASSLAQVPTGELFF.